These 10 T cell receptor beta chains were all obtained from the same sample, sequenced in a study of CD8+CD57+ T cells in acquired aplastic anemia. TCR beta VDJ and CDR3 profiles were obtained from a genomic DNA template. MiXCR was run by TCRdb on the reads, yielding one entry per CDR3 protein. The repertoire holds a few hundred thousand distinct CDR3 sequences, around 30% seen once, with around 0.82% in the top ten. Individuals selected for sequencing had exhibited CD8+CD57+ cell expansion on flow cytometry. The sample comprised sorted CD4+, CD8+, or CD8+CD57+ T cells (not recorded which) from PBMCs. Source of these receptors: a human donor with aplastic anemia.

In this sample, this clonotype turned up a few times. The genes are TRBV11-2 and TRBJ1-1; unclear D gene. Germline-derived CDR1 and CDR2 are SGHAT and FQNNGV. Trimming took 6 bases from V and 0 from J, leaving 14 bases between them. This CDR3 comprises 15 residues. The DNA for the CDR3 is TGTGCCAGCAGATCCCCAGGACGGTTGAACACTGAAGCTTTCTTT. It translates to CASRSPGRLNTEAFF.

As for this clonotype: Germline and junction disagree at one end, which may indicate a read error. The rearrangement uses TRBV6-5 and TRBJ1-4; maybe TRBD1 (5 bases). The CDR3 is 14 residues long. Germline V CDR1 and CDR2: MNHEY, SVGAGI. This CDR3 is CASSYSGTLEKLFF. The CDR3 DNA follows: TGTGCCAGCAGCTACTCCGGGACCTTGGAAAAACTGTTTTTT.

Only a few counts were recorded for this clonotype. J is TRBJ1-3 and V is TRBV4-2, with TRBD1 as a possible D gene (6 bases). Trimming pared 0 bases from V and 8 bases from J, leaving 17 bases between. The germline V gene encodes CDR1 LGHNA and CDR2 YNFKEQ. CDR3 length: 16 amino acids. In nucleotides, the CDR3 is TGTGCCAGCAGCCAAGATCTAGCCCGAGGGGGGGACACCATATATTTT. Encoded protein: CASSQDLARGGDTIYF.

This clonotype has a count of ten or more. This chain connects TRBV19 to TRBJ2-7, with D perhaps TRBD2 (5 bases). The V and J ends lost 5 bases and 1 base respectively, with 9 bases between them. The CDR3 runs to 13 residues. Germline lookup yields CDR1 LNHDA and CDR2 SQIVND (reference sequence). This CDR3 reads CASSFGVSYEQYF. The CDR3 bases are TGTGCCAGTAGTTTCGGGGTTTCCTACGAGCAGTACTTC.

This clonotype was observed at least ten times. CDR3 residues: CASSSFDSLYQETQYF. Here the CDR3 DNA reads TGTGCCAGCAGCTCGTTCGACAGTTTGTACCAAGAGACCCAGTACTTC. The rearrangement links TRBV7-2 to TRBJ2-5, with D perhaps TRBD1 (5 bases). CDR1 is SGHTA, CDR2 FQGNSA, per germline. Trimming took 4 bases from V and 0 from J, leaving 15 bases between them. This CDR3 comprises 16 residues.

On this clonotype itself: Sequence at one end of the junction differs from germline and may be a read error. The chain recombines TRBV30 with TRBJ1-3, with D unresolved. Germline assignment: CDR1 GTSNPN and CDR2 SVGIG (reference sequence). The CDR3 runs 14 residues. The CDR3 sequence: CAWIPGIKVDTIHF. CDR3 nucleotides: TGTGCCTGGATTCCTGGGATCAAGGTAGACACCATACATTTT.

The chain employs TRBV7-3 and TRBJ2-1; 8 bases agree with TRBD2. The CDR3 runs to 16 residues. Germline V gene sequence: CDR1 SGHTA, CDR2 FQGTGA. Losses at the gene ends were 0 bases for V and 4 bases for J; bases not matched to a gene: 5. The CDR3 DNA reads as TGTGCCAGCAGCTTAACGCCGACTAGCGTGTACAATGAGCAGTTCTTC. Encoded protein: CASSLTPTSVYNEQFF.

The CDR3 reads CASSEGGTLEKLFF. Here the CDR3 DNA reads TGTGCCAGCAGTGAAGGGGGAACACTTGAAAAACTGTTTTTT. The chain uses TRBV6-1 and TRBJ1-4; D is uncertain. The V gene lost 1 base and the J gene lost 7 bases, with 10 bases spanning the gap. This CDR3 contains 14 residues. CDR1 and CDR2 from the germline V gene are MNHNS and SASEGT.

The rearrangement joins TRBV5-4 to TRBJ2-5; 8 bases match TRBD1. The end of the DNA fits TRBJ2-1 better, so the J call may be wrong. The CDR3 extends over 13 amino acids. The V gene's germline CDR1 is SGHNT and CDR2 YYREEE (reference sequence). CDR3 region: CASSRTGYYEQFF. CDR3 in DNA: TGTGCCAGCAGCCGGACAGGGTACTACGAGCAGTTCTTC.

This chain uses TRBV29-1 with TRBJ2-1; TRBD1 is a possible D gene (6 bases). From germline, CDR1 is SQVTM and CDR2 ANQGSEA. The V and J ends lost 4 bases and 1 base respectively, with 26 bases between them. This CDR3 has 19 amino acids. The CDR3 nucleotides read TGCAGCGTTGTTTCTGGACAGAGACCCAGACAGAGTTCCTACAATGAGCAGTTCTTC. This translates into CSVVSGQRPRQSSYNEQFF.